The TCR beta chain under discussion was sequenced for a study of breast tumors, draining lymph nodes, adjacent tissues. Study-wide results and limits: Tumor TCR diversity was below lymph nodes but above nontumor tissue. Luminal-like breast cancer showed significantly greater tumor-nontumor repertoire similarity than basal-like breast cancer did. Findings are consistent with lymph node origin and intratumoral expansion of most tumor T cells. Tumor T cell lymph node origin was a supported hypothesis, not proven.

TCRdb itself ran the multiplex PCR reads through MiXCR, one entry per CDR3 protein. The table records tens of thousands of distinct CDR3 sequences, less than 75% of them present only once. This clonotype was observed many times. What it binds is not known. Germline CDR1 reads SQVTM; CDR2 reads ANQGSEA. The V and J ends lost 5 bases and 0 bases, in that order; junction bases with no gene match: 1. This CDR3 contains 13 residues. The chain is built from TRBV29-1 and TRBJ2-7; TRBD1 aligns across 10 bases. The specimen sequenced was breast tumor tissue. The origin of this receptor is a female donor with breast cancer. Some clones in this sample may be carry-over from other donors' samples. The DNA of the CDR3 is TGCAGCGTTTGGACAGGGGGCTCCTACGAGCAGTACTTC. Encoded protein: CSVWTGGSYEQYF.